These 8 T cell receptor beta chains were sequenced from one sample in a study of T cells in Graves' hyperthyroidism and ophthalmopathy. Regions amplified from RNA transcripts were the TCR beta CDR3 regions. Researchers ran a first-round RT-PCR on the TCR CDR3 using the HTBI primer set. In TCRdb, the multiplex PCR reads were re-called with MiXCR into one record per CDR3 protein. Of fewer than 250,000 distinct CDR3 sequences listed, less than 20% are singletons. The specimen sequenced was blood. These TCRs come from a woman between 18 and 29 years old with Graves' ophthalmopathy.

The chain's CDR3 is CASSQDPMTSGNEQFF. The CDR3 nucleotides are TGTGCCAGCAGCCAGGACCCAATGACTAGCGGGAATGAGCAGTTCTTC. This sequence joins TRBV5-6 and TRBJ2-1, with TRBD2 matching 10 bases. CDR1 and CDR2 (germline): SGHDT, YYEEEE. There are 16 residues in the CDR3. V gave up 4 bases and J gave up 7 bases; unmatched junction bases: 11. The whole variable domain, remainder taken from reference TRBV5-6 and TRBJ2-1, is DAGVTQSPTHLIKTRGQQVTLRCSPKSGHDTVSWYQQALGQGPQFIFQYYEEEERQRGNFPDRFSGHQFPNYSSELNVNALLLGDSALYLCASSQDPMTSGNEQFFGPGTRLTVL.

This clonotype was recorded at least ten times. The chain links TRBV7-9 to TRBJ2-7; D remains unclear. Trimming cost V 1 base and J 4 bases, with 2 bases left between them. CDR3 length equals 11 residues. Germline V gives CDR1 SEHNR, CDR2 FQNEAQ (reference sequence). This CDR3 reads CASSLEYEQYF. CDR3 coding DNA: TGTGCCAGCAGCTTAGAGTACGAGCAGTACTTC.

The chain carries TRBV29-1 and TRBJ2-5; TRBD2 agrees at 14 bases. CDR1 and CDR2 from the germline V gene are SQVTM and ANQGSEA. After removal of 6 bases from V and 2 bases from J, the junction contained 14 bases not matched to a gene. The CDR3 length is 18 residues. The CDR3 loop reads CSVSYPGTSGRRQETQYF. CDR3 DNA sequence: TGCAGCGTCTCCTACCCCGGGACTAGCGGGAGAAGGCAAGAGACCCAGTACTTC.

There are many counts of this clonotype. The V gene is TRBV20-1, the J gene TRBJ1-6; tentative D call: TRBD1 (5 bases). Germline CDR1 is DFQATT and CDR2 is SNEGSKA (reference sequence). The CDR3 totals 16 residues. V lost 0 bases and J 4 bases, leaving 13 bases between the germline ends. The CDR3 sequence is CSAREQGVGYNSPLHF. CDR3 nucleotide sequence: TGCAGTGCTAGAGAGCAAGGGGTTGGGTATAATTCACCCCTCCACTTT.

This clonotype was counted a few times. One end of the junction fails to match germline, which may point to a read error. The chain uses TRBV9 and TRBJ1-3, with a tentative D call TRBD1 (5 bases). This CDR3 comprises 14 residues. The germline V gene has CDR1 SGDLS and CDR2 YYNGEE. CDR3 coding DNA: TGTGCCGGCAGCGTAGACAGCTCTGGAAACACCATATATTTT. Protein: CAGSVDSSGNTIYF.

CDR3 sequence: CASSQGGQGVFYEQYF. The CDR3 bases are TGTGCCAGCAGCCAAGGGGGACAGGGAGTGTTCTACGAGCAGTACTTC. The chain combines TRBV3-1 with TRBJ2-7, with 9 nucleotides matching TRBD1. Germline CDR1 reads LGHDT; CDR2 reads YNNKEL (reference sequence). The CDR3 contains 16 residues. With 1 base clipped from V and 3 bases from J, the junction kept 7 bases outside the gene matches.

This clonotype appeared many times. This rearrangement joins TRBV6-1 to TRBJ2-7; the D is unclear. Germline CDR1 is MNHNS and CDR2 is SASEGT. Between the trimmed V and J ends, which lost 4 bases and 0 bases, there was a span of 16 bases. This CDR3 contains 16 residues. The CDR3: CASSAGRNFLSYEQYF. CDR3 sequence (DNA): TGTGCCAGCAGTGCCGGGCGAAACTTCCTCTCCTACGAGCAGTACTTC.

This clonotype was found many times. The V and J genes are TRBV6-1 and TRBJ2-1, with TRBD2 matching over 12 bases. J gave up 2 bases and V 5 bases, and 7 bases lay outside the gene matches. Germline V gene lookup returns CDR1 MNHNS and CDR2 SASEGT. The CDR3 extends over 17 amino acids. The CDR3 loop reads CASSSSGGALTYNEQFF. CDR3 in DNA: TGTGCCAGCAGTTCTAGCGGGGGGGCCCTTACCTACAATGAGCAGTTCTTC.